These T cell receptor beta chains were read from a single sample in a study of cytomegalovirus exposure and HLA in healthy donors. Measured with immunoSEQ multiplex PCR; TCRdb has only the in-frame clones, and not every one. The data hold around 120,000 clones, with around 77% observed a single time. Sequencing used PBMCs. The source is a man between 45 and 60 years old in good health and CMV-seropositive. Each CDR3 is given with its conserved first and last residue. Fields, in order: clone size, D gene, J gene, V gene, CDR3 protein, CDR3 DNA. A D gene is named only where the DNA matches it firmly. Size is stated for part of the rows, as once, few or many counts, or as a class when the clone is expanded.

>.|.|TRBJ1-2|TRBV7-2
CASRPAGGGGGYTF
TGTGCCAGCAGACCAGCGGGGGGAGGAGGTGGCTACACCTTC
>.|TRBD1|TRBJ2-3|TRBV5-6
CASSWVYSTGIDTDTQYF
TGTGCCAGCAGCTGGGTATACTCGACAGGGATAGACACAGATACGCAGTATTTT
>.|TRBD1|TRBJ1-5|TRBV7-2
CASSLDTGGQPQHF
TGTGCCAGCAGCTTAGATACAGGGGGCCAGCCCCAGCATTTT
>.|.|TRBJ1-1|TRBV28
CASSVNSAYTEAFF
TGTGCCAGCAGTGTTAACTCTGCCTACACTGAAGCTTTCTTT
>.|.|TRBJ2-6|TRBV10-3
CATLDRWASGANVLTF
TGTGCCACCCTAGACAGGTGGGCGTCTGGGGCCAACGTCCTGACTTTC
>few|.|TRBJ2-7|TRBV19
CASSIAQGYEQYF
TGTGCCAGTAGTATAGCACAGGGTTACGAGCAGTACTTC
>few|.|TRBJ2-5|TRBV4-3
CASSQAAQETQYF
TGCGCCAGCAGCCAGGCTGCCCAAGAGACCCAGTACTTC
>.|.|TRBJ2-5|TRBV7-9
CASSKILETQYF
TGTGCCAGCAGCAAAATCCTAGAGACCCAGTACTTC
>.|.|TRBJ2-1|TRBV9
CASSGRVSVDEQFF
TGTGCCAGCAGCGGAAGAGTATCGGTCGATGAGCAGTTCTTC
>.|TRBD2|TRBJ2-1|TRBV18
CASSLLAGAYNEQFF
TGTGCCAGCTCACTGCTAGCGGGGGCTTACAATGAGCAGTTCTTC
>.|.|TRBJ2-7|TRBV4-1
CASSQGLGAQAYEQYF
TGCGCCAGCAGCCAAGGGTTGGGGGCGCAGGCCTACGAGCAGTACTTC
>.|TRBD1|TRBJ1-1|TRBV6-5
CASSYRVTGYFTEAFF
TGTGCCAGCAGTTACAGGGTGACAGGGTATTTTACTGAAGCTTTCTTT
>.|TRBD1|TRBJ2-3|TRBV27
CASSHVTGGDGTDTQYF
TGTGCCAGCAGCCACGTGACAGGGGGCGATGGCACAGATACGCAGTATTTT
>.|.|TRBJ2-2|TRBV6-1
CAGSVRQNTGELFF
TGTGCCGGATCCGTTAGACAGAACACCGGGGAGCTGTTTTTT
>.|TRBD1|TRBJ2-1|TRBV19
CASSILDRGSNEQFF
TGTGCCAGTAGTATACTCGACAGGGGGTCGAATGAGCAGTTCTTC
>.|.|TRBJ1-2|TRBV7-9
CSSSLATLGPTFSFYGYTF
TGTTCCAGCAGCCTAGCGACCCTAGGCCCGACTTTCTCTTTCTATGGCTACACCTTC
>.|TRBD1|TRBJ2-3|TRBV28
CASRRDRRSTDTQYF
TGTGCCAGCAGGCGGGACAGGCGCAGCACAGATACGCAGTATTTT
>.|TRBD1|TRBJ2-1|TRBV28
CASSPTGTGMLDEQFF
TGTGCCAGCAGTCCAACCGGGACAGGGATGTTGGATGAGCAGTTCTTC
>.|.|TRBJ1-1|TRBV7-8
CASSLALRSGVGAFF
TGTGCCAGCAGCTTAGCGCTACGCTCCGGGGTAGGAGCTTTCTTT
>.|.|TRBJ1-5|TRBV6-5
CASSSYAGDTQPQHF
TGTGCCAGCAGTTCTTATGCGGGGGATACGCAGCCCCAGCATTTT
>.|TRBD2|TRBJ2-1|TRBV5-1
CASSRGLAGVQSYNEQFF
TGCGCCAGCAGCCGGGGACTAGCGGGAGTGCAGTCCTACAATGAGCAGTTCTTC
>.|.|TRBJ1-1|TRBV19
CASSRGGVPNTEAFF
TGTGCCAGTAGTCGGGGTGGGGTACCGAACACTGAAGCTTTCTTT
>few|TRBD1|TRBJ1-5|TRBV19
CASSALPGQGVNQPQHF
TGTGCCAGTAGTGCTCTCCCGGGACAGGGCGTCAATCAGCCCCAGCATTTT
>.|TRBD1|TRBJ1-2|TRBV29-1
CSADRRLHSYTF
TGCAGCGCGGACAGGCGTCTCCACAGCTACACCTTC
>.|TRBD2|TRBJ2-7|TRBV13
CASSRSSGGAYEQYF
TGTGCCAGCAGCCGATCTAGCGGGGGGGCTTACGAGCAGTACTTC
>once|TRBD1|TRBJ1-2|TRBV19
CASRVQGAGGYTF
TGTGCCAGTCGAGTACAGGGGGCAGGCGGCTACACCTTC
>few|.|TRBJ2-3|TRBV19
CASRQVGDTQYF
TGTGCCAGTAGACAAGTTGGAGATACGCAGTATTTT
>.|TRBD1|TRBJ1-6|TRBV4-3
CASSQRTGGSYNSPLHF
TGCGCCAGCAGCCAACGCACAGGGGGCTCCTATAATTCACCCCTCCACTTT
>.|.|TRBJ1-2|TRBV6-5
CASSPTDWYGYTF
TGTGCCAGCAGCCCGACAGATTGGTATGGCTACACCTTC
>.|.|TRBJ2-5|TRBV5-6
CASSLGREAQYF
TGTGCCAGCAGCTTGGGGAGAGAGGCCCAGTACTTC
>few|TRBD1|TRBJ1-4|TRBV11-2
CASSLGTGFNEKLFF
TGTGCCAGCAGCTTAGGGACAGGTTTTAATGAAAAACTGTTTTTT
>.|.|TRBJ2-3|TRBV11-2
CASSPYLPDTQYF
TGTGCCAGCAGCCCCTATCTCCCAGATACGCAGTATTTT
>.|TRBD1|TRBJ1-5|TRBV6-5
CASSPDREQPQHF
TGTGCCAGCAGCCCCGACAGGGAACAGCCCCAGCATTTT
>few|TRBD1|TRBJ1-2|TRBV18
CASSRDREDYGYTF
TGTGCCAGCTCGCGCGACAGGGAGGACTATGGCTACACCTTC
>few|TRBD2|TRBJ2-7|TRBV14
CASSQELAGVYEQYF
TGTGCCAGCAGCCAAGAATTAGCGGGGGTTTACGAGCAGTACTTC
>.|.|TRBJ2-3|TRBV7-2
CASSRRTGSADTQYF
TGTGCCAGCAGCCGGCGTACAGGGTCGGCAGATACGCAGTATTTT
>.|.|TRBJ2-7|TRBV11-3
CASSEQAVSSYEQYF
TGTGCCAGCAGCGAACAGGCTGTGAGCTCCTACGAGCAGTACTTC
>.|TRBD1|TRBJ1-2|TRBV7-9
CASSPRQGPNYGYTF
TGTGCCAGCAGTCCCCGACAGGGCCCTAACTATGGCTACACCTTC
>.|.|TRBJ2-5|TRBV5-5
CASSLRRGQGQETQYF
TGTGCCAGCAGCTTGCGCAGGGGCCAGGGGCAAGAGACCCAGTACTTC
>.|TRBD1|TRBJ1-1|TRBV18
CASSLGQMNTEAFF
TGTGCCAGCTCGCTGGGACAGATGAACACTGAAGCTTTCTTT
>.|.|TRBJ2-1|TRBV20-1
CSARVGAEQFF
TGCAGTGCTAGAGTCGGAGCAGAGCAGTTCTTC
>few|.|TRBJ1-3|TRBV25-1
CASSELGLGTSSGNTIYF
TGTGCCAGCAGTGAGCTCGGACTTGGCACGAGCTCTGGAAACACCATATATTTT
>.|TRBD1|TRBJ2-7|TRBV7-2
CASSSGTVYEQYF
TGTGCCAGCAGCTCCGGGACAGTCTACGAGCAGTACTTC
>.|TRBD2|TRBJ2-1|TRBV6-5
CASSYLSGGARNEQFF
TGTGCCAGCAGTTACCTCAGCGGGGGGGCCCGCAATGAGCAGTTCTTC
>few|TRBD1|TRBJ1-5|TRBV6-5
CASSYSGRGNQPQHF
TGTGCCAGCAGTTACTCAGGCAGGGGGAATCAGCCCCAGCATTTT
>.|.|TRBJ2-1|TRBV21-1
CASSIGGRGISYNEQFF
TGTGCCAGCAGCATTGGGGGACGGGGGATCTCCTACAATGAGCAGTTCTTC
>few|TRBD2|TRBJ2-1|TRBV27
CASSLGLAGNNEQFF
TGTGCCAGCAGTTTAGGGCTAGCGGGAAACAATGAGCAGTTCTTC
>.|.|TRBJ1-2|TRBV5-6
CASSGWGRRWSYTF
TGTGCCAGCAGCGGGTGGGGGAGGAGGTGGAGCTACACCTTC
>.|.|TRBJ2-1|TRBV2
CASSLTGTRSYNEQFF
TGTGCCAGCAGCCTTACAGGGACCAGGTCCTACAATGAGCAGTTCTTC
>.|.|TRBJ2-7|TRBV28
CASSFLGDSEQYF
TGTGCCAGCAGTTTTCTCGGGGATTCTGAGCAGTACTTC
>once|.|TRBJ1-5|TRBV19
CASSQQGQGNQPQHF
TGTGCCAGTTCCCAACAGGGCCAGGGCAATCAGCCCCAGCATTTT
>once|TRBD2|TRBJ2-1|TRBV7-2
CASSIGTSGGGWNEQFF
TGTGCCAGCAGCATCGGGACTAGCGGGGGGGGATGGAATGAGCAGTTCTTC
>.|TRBD2|TRBJ2-1|TRBV7-6
CASSPKREGANEQFF
TGTGCCAGCAGCCCCAAGCGGGAGGGTGCCAATGAGCAGTTCTTC
>.|.|TRBJ2-7|TRBV6-5
CASSYSTSFVSYEQYF
TGTGCCAGCAGTTACTCTACTAGCTTCGTCTCCTACGAGCAGTACTTC
>.|TRBD1|TRBJ1-2|TRBV9
CASSVGGLQGALDGYTF
TGTGCCAGCAGCGTAGGAGGGTTACAGGGGGCCCTCGATGGCTACACCTTC
>.|TRBD1|TRBJ2-7|TRBV7-7
CASSPSGQAYEQYF
TGTGCCAGCAGCCCATCGGGACAGGCCTACGAGCAGTACTTC
>once|TRBD1|TRBJ1-2|TRBV5-4
CASSRPEGQGGYGYTF
TGTGCCAGCAGCCGCCCTGAAGGACAGGGTGGCTATGGCTACACCTTC
>.|TRBD1|TRBJ2-7|TRBV7-2
CASSLAPGGYGQYF
TGTGCCAGCAGCTTAGCCCCAGGGGGCTACGGGCAGTACTTC
>.|.|TRBJ1-3|TRBV6-5
CASSSGGSLGNTIYF
TGTGCCAGCAGTTCGGGGGGAAGCCTCGGAAACACCATATATTTT